This entry features one T cell receptor beta chain sequence. Antigen unknown. Assay used: immunoSEQ multiplex PCR; TCRdb lists only in-frame clones, some missing. Of fewer than 200,000 clones listed, more than 75% are singletons. This sample is drawn from a study of T cell responses to AZD1222 COVID-19 vaccine. Overall study findings and caveats: Increased Spike-specific TCR breadth and depth were observed after two AZD1222 doses.

This CDR3 has 14 residues. V was pared by 2 bases and J by 0 bases, with 8 bases between. Germline CDR1 reads SGHRS; CDR2 reads YFSETQ. The clonotype was recovered from an adult who received the AZD1222 COVID-19 vaccine. The chain employs TRBV5-1 and TRBJ1-1; D not resolved. Sequences were derived from peripheral blood, sampled 28 days after the second AZD1222 dose. The CDR3 DNA reads as TGCGCCAGCAGCTTCCGGGAAATGAACACTGAAGCTTTCTTT. Its protein is CASSFREMNTEAFF.